This passage covers 28 T cell receptor beta chains from one sample sequenced in a study of T cells in Graves' hyperthyroidism and ophthalmopathy. The source material, RNA transcripts, was used to amplify TCR beta CDR3 regions. TCR CDR3 regions were first amplified by RT-PCR with HTBI primers. MiXCR, applied by TCRdb to the multiplex PCR reads, yields one record per CDR3 protein. Of some 320,000 distinct CDR3 sequences listed, about an eighth are singletons. Material for sequencing was blood. The receptors were sampled from a woman aged 40 to 49 with Graves' ophthalmopathy.

This clonotype was counted ten times or more. The chain joins TRBV20-1 to TRBJ1-1; D unresolved. The CDR3 totals 13 residues. Germline CDR1 is DFQATT and CDR2 is SNEGSKA (reference sequence). With 0 bases removed from V and 5 bases from J, the gap between germline ends came to 10 bases. As DNA, the CDR3 is TGCAGTGCTAGAGAGGGGAGAGGGACTGAAGCTTTCTTT. Protein: CSAREGRGTEAFF.

V and J are TRBV29-1 and TRBJ2-4; D call uncertain. The CDR3 runs to 13 residues. Per germline, CDR1 SQVTM and CDR2 ANQGSEA. The ends were cut back, 4 bases at V and 5 bases at J, with 12 bases in the middle. CDR3 coding DNA: TGCAGCGTTGCAAGTAGTGGGGAAAACATTCAGTACTTC. Amino acid sequence: CSVASSGENIQYF.

There are many counts of this clonotype. This rearrangement joins TRBV12-3 or TRBV12-4 to TRBJ2-4; D is unclear. Between the trimmed V and J ends, which lost 5 bases and 10 bases, there was a span of 12 bases. This CDR3 spans 12 amino acids. The CDR3 region is CASSQTSDIQYF. Written as DNA, the CDR3 is TGTGCCAGCAGTCAGACGAGTGATATTCAGTACTTC.

This clonotype was observed at least ten times. CDR3 amino acids: CASSFWDTGELFF. The DNA of the CDR3 is TGTGCCAGCAGTTTCTGGGACACCGGGGAGCTGTTTTTT. The chain has TRBV27 and TRBJ2-2; D is ambiguous. Germline V CDR1 and CDR2: MNHEY, SMNVEV (reference sequence). CDR3 length: 13 residues. V lost 3 bases, J lost 3 bases, and 5 bases lay in between.

Ten or more counts support this clonotype. The V and J genes are TRBV12-5 and TRBJ2-5; D unresolved. The germline V gene encodes CDR1 LGHNT and CDR2 FRNRAP. This CDR3 has 13 residues. V lost 4 bases and J lost 5, with 11 bases in between. CDR3 bases: TGTGCTAGTGGTTCACCTGCTGGGGAGACCCAGTACTTC. It specifies CASGSPAGETQYF.

A few counts support this clonotype. The chain has TRBV7-2 and TRBJ2-5; TRBD2 aligns across 8 bases. Germline CDR1 is SGHTA and CDR2 is FQGNSA. The CDR3 is 15 residues long. After removal of 1 base from V and 5 bases from J, the junction contained 6 bases not matched to a gene. For the CDR3, the DNA is TGTGCCAGCAGCTTAGTAGGACTAGCAATGGAGACCCAGTACTTC. Amino acid sequence: CASSLVGLAMETQYF.

Many counts were recorded for this clonotype. The CDR3 nucleotides are TGTGCCAGCAGTTTGGGGGTTTTCAATCAGCCCCAGCATTTT. Translated, it gives CASSLGVFNQPQHF. The chain is built from TRBV6-2 or TRBV6-3 and TRBJ1-5; tentatively, D is TRBD1 (5 bases). The germline CDR1 and CDR2 sequences are MNHEY and SVGEGT. The germline V and J ends were trimmed by 4 bases and 3 bases, with 10 bases remaining between them. CDR3 size: 14 residues.

This clonotype was seen repeatedly, ten times or more. The chain links TRBV6-1 to TRBJ2-3, with a possible D match to TRBD1 (5 bases). The CDR3 loop spans 14 amino acids. CDR1 is MNHNS and CDR2 is SASEGT in the germline V gene. The V end was cut by 6 bases, the J end by 1 base, with 11 bases between. The CDR3 DNA follows: TGTGCCAGCAGCGGTGGACAAGGCACAGATACGCAGTATTTT. Its translation is CASSGGQGTDTQYF.

V gene TRBV7-9 combines with J gene TRBJ1-2; D remains ambiguous. Trimming removed 2 bases at V and 8 bases at J, with 21 bases between. Germline CDR1 is SEHNR and CDR2 is FQNEAQ (reference sequence). The CDR3 sequence is 16 residues long. CDR3 sequence: CASSLKGGPTEWGYTF. The CDR3 DNA is TGTGCCAGCAGCTTAAAGGGAGGCCCGACGGAGTGGGGCTACACCTTC.

Only one count was recorded for this clonotype. Since the CDR3 does not end with the conserved phenylalanine or tryptophan, this likely comes from a read error. This rearrangement joins TRBV3-1 to TRBJ1-2, with 10 bases aligning to TRBD1. Germline CDR1 and CDR2: LGHDT and YNNKEL (reference sequence). J lost 3 bases, V lost 4 bases, and 5 bases had no gene match. This CDR3 comprises 15 residues. CDR3 DNA: TGTGCCAGCAGCCTGACAGGGGGCGACGACTATGGCTACACCCTC. Protein product: CASSLTGGDDYGYTL.

This clonotype has ten or more counts. The V call is TRBV20-1, the J call TRBJ2-7, with 11 bases identical to TRBD1. This CDR3 is 13 amino acids long. Germline V CDR1 and CDR2: DFQATT, SNEGSKA (reference sequence). V shed 6 bases, J shed 2 bases, and the junction held 3 bases outside the gene matches. CDR3 nucleotides: TGCAGTGCAGGACAGGGGGCAACCTACGAGCAGTACTTC. It yields the protein CSAGQGATYEQYF.

The sample holds many counts of this clonotype. The V gene is TRBV11-1, the J gene TRBJ2-7; D could derive from TRBD1 or TRBD2 (6 bases each). CDR1 is SGHAT and CDR2 is FQDESV in the germline V gene (reference sequence). The CDR3 covers 15 residues. V was shortened by 1 base and J by 5 bases, with 15 bases between the two germline ends. The CDR3 region has the DNA TGTGCCAGCAGCTTAGAAGGGGGGCGCTTCCACGAGCAGTACTTC. Translated, it gives CASSLEGGRFHEQYF.

This clonotype has more than one count but fewer than ten. This sequence joins TRBV27 and TRBJ1-1, with unresolved D. CDR1 and CDR2 from the germline V gene are MNHEY and SMNVEV (reference sequence). This CDR3 has 15 residues. V was pared by 0 bases and J by 0 bases, with 8 bases between. CDR3 in DNA: TGTGCCAGCAGTTTATCGAGACGGATGAACACTGAAGCTTTCTTT. Translating gives CASSLSRRMNTEAFF.

This clonotype has at least ten counts. The chain carries TRBV28 and TRBJ2-7; TRBD1 might be the D (7 bases). The CDR3 spans 14 residues. Trimming took off 6 bases at V and 0 bases at J, with 12 bases between the two ends. The germline V gene has CDR1 MDHEN and CDR2 SYDVKM. Written as DNA, the CDR3 is TGTGCCAGCAGATCCCAGGGGGGCTCCTACGAGCAGTACTTC. It translates to CASRSQGGSYEQYF.

The chain carries TRBV30 and TRBJ1-4, with D possibly matching TRBD1 (6 bases). The CDR3 extends over 13 amino acids. Trimming stripped 1 base from V and 7 bases from J, with 10 bases between. Germline V lookup: CDR1 GTSNPN, CDR2 SVGIG (reference sequence). Written as DNA, the CDR3 is TGTGCCTGGAGTGCCAGGGGTAGTGAAAAACTGTTTTTT. Translating it yields CAWSARGSEKLFF.

This clonotype has a count of ten or more. The chain couples TRBV27 to TRBJ1-6, with D tentatively TRBD1 (6 bases). From germline, CDR1 is MNHEY and CDR2 SMNVEV (reference sequence). The CDR3 length is 15 residues. V shed 4 bases and J shed 9 bases, with 16 bases lying between them. CDR3 nucleotides: TGTGCCAGCAGTTCCCGGACAGCGGGTTTTTCACCCCTCCACTTT. Encoded protein: CASSSRTAGFSPLHF.

This clonotype showed up just a few times. A read error is possible here, since a much larger clone lies one base away. The CDR3 ends on some other residue instead of the conserved phenylalanine or tryptophan, so this is likely a read error. The rearrangement uses TRBV12-3 or TRBV12-4 and TRBJ1-5; D is unresolved. The CDR3 length is 15 residues. V lost 2 bases to trimming and J lost 0 bases, with 8 bases between them. The CDR3 nucleotides read TGTGCCAGCAGTTTATCACAGCATAGCAATCAGCCCCAGCATCTT. As protein: CASSLSQHSNQPQHL.

At least ten counts were recorded for this clonotype. This chain uses TRBV27 with TRBJ2-7, with TRBD1 identical over 7 bases. The junction had 5 bases not matched to a gene; V was cut back by 6 bases and J by 0 bases. The germline gives CDR1 MNHEY, CDR2 SMNVEV (reference sequence). This CDR3 region has 14 residues. The CDR3 is CASRTGTASYEQYF. DNA of the CDR3: TGTGCCAGCAGAACCGGGACAGCCTCCTACGAGCAGTACTTC.

A few counts support this clonotype. The J gene is TRBJ1-1, the V gene TRBV11-2, with D maybe TRBD1 (5 bases). Germline V gene sequence: CDR1 SGHAT, CDR2 FQNNGV. There are 13 residues in the CDR3. With 7 bases removed from V and 1 base from J, the gap between germline ends came to 10 bases. CDR3 coding DNA: TGTGCCAGCAACACAGGAGAGAACACTGAAGCTTTCTTT. Residues: CASNTGENTEAFF.

In the case of this clonotype: Germline is not matched at one junction end, which may reflect a read error. The rearrangement joins TRBV12-3 or TRBV12-4 to TRBJ2-3; TRBD2 matches at 8 bases. This CDR3 region has 15 residues. The DNA for the CDR3 is TGCGCCAGCACCCTCAGGGCGGGGGGCACGGATACGCAGTATTTT. It translates to CASTLRAGGTDTQYF.

This clonotype was counted many times. The CDR3 sequence: CASSLSTGGSLYGYTF. CDR3 nucleotides: TGTGCCAGCAGTTTATCAACAGGGGGCAGTCTCTATGGCTACACCTTC. The chain couples TRBV27 to TRBJ1-2, with 9 bases that match TRBD1. V shed 0 bases, J shed 4 bases, and the junction held 6 bases outside the gene matches. The CDR3 runs to 16 residues. Germline V gene data show CDR1 as MNHEY and CDR2 as SMNVEV (reference sequence).

Within the sample, this clonotype is medium-sized. V is TRBV12-3 or TRBV12-4 and J is TRBJ2-7, with 9 bases matching TRBD1. With V trimmed by 1 base and J by 2 bases, 9 bases remained unmatched. The CDR3 length is 17 residues. CDR3 sequence (DNA): TGTGCCAGCAGTTTAGACAGGGGGCTTAGTGGGACCTACGAGCAGTACTTC. It specifies CASSLDRGLSGTYEQYF.

This clonotype was picked up many times. For the CDR3, the DNA is TGTGCCAGCAGTTACACGGATGAGCAGTACTTC. It translates to CASSYTDEQYF. The rearrangement joins TRBV6-1 to TRBJ2-7, with D unresolved. The CDR3 runs to 11 residues. V shed 5 bases and J shed 7 bases, with 9 bases lying between them. Germline lookup yields CDR1 MNHNS and CDR2 SASEGT.

This clonotype was seen many times. The CDR3 coding sequence is TGTGCCAGCAGTGTCATGTCGACCGGGGGGAACGAGCAGTACTTC. Protein product: CASSVMSTGGNEQYF. The genes are TRBV2 and TRBJ2-7, with TRBD2 identical over 7 bases. The length of the CDR3 is 15 residues. V shed 4 bases and J 5 bases; nucleotides not matched to a gene: 11. CDR1 and CDR2 from the germline V gene are SNHLY and FYNNEI.

This clonotype was detected many times. The CDR3 sequence is CASSYPGAYGYTF. The DNA for the CDR3 is TGTGCCAGCAGTTACCCAGGGGCGTACGGCTACACCTTC. The chain joins TRBV12-3 or TRBV12-4 to TRBJ1-2, with D possibly TRBD1 on 6 matching bases. Trimming took off 4 bases at V and 8 bases at J, with 14 bases between the two ends. CDR3 length equals 13 residues.

This clonotype was detected many times. Here the CDR3 reads CASSLSTGTVTEAFF. The CDR3 DNA reads TGTGCCAGCAGTTTATCAACCGGGACGGTAACTGAAGCTTTCTTT. The chain combines TRBV27 with TRBJ1-1; tentative D call: TRBD1 (5 bases). CDR3 length: 15 residues. V was cut by 0 bases and J by 5 bases, with 13 bases left in between. Looked up from germline, CDR1 is MNHEY and CDR2 is SMNVEV (reference sequence).

The chain joins TRBV7-2 to TRBJ2-2, with D perhaps TRBD1 (5 bases). The CDR3 spans 16 residues. With 3 bases removed from V and 0 bases from J, the gap between germline ends came to 11 bases. Per the germline V gene, CDR1 is SGHTA and CDR2 is FQGNSA. The CDR3 nucleotides read TGTGCCAGCAGCTTCTCCCAGGGAACGAACACCGGGGAGCTGTTTTTT. Translated: CASSFSQGTNTGELFF.

This clonotype was observed a few times. This chain connects TRBV27 to TRBJ2-7; 8 bases agree with TRBD1. With V trimmed by 5 bases and J by 2 bases, 5 bases remained unmatched. The germline V gene encodes CDR1 MNHEY and CDR2 SMNVEV (reference sequence). The CDR3 totals 14 residues. The CDR3 is CASSKSTGAYEQYF. CDR3 coding DNA: TGTGCCAGCAGTAAGTCGACAGGGGCCTACGAGCAGTACTTC.